A selection of T cell receptor beta chains follows, all from one sample in a study of blood T cell repertoires in COVID-19. Data came from immunoSEQ multiplex PCR; TCRdb stores just in-frame clones and leaves some out. The sample holds approximately 190,000 clones, about nine tenths seen once. Sequenced input: peripheral blood. Receptor source: a man between 65 and 85 years old with active or convalescent COVID-19. CDR3s include the opening cysteine and the closing phenylalanine or tryptophan. D genes are given only for firm matches. Rows may omit the clone size; those that give it use once, few, many or a size class.

j_call v_call cdr3_length d_call clone_size cdr3_aa cdr3_nt
TRBJ2-1 TRBV27 17 TRBD2 NA CASRGKARDYLYNEQFF TGTGCCAGCAGAGGGAAGGCCCGGGACTACCTATACAATGAGCAGTTCTTC
TRBJ2-7 TRBV12-3/TRBV12-4 13 NA NA CASSLQGNYEQYF TGTGCCAGCAGTTTACAGGGGAACTACGAGCAGTACTTC
TRBJ2-7 TRBV29-1 15 TRBD2 NA CSVGGGPVSLYEQYF TGCAGCGTTGGCGGGGGGCCCGTTTCCCTCTACGAGCAGTACTTC
TRBJ1-4 TRBV7-9 16 TRBD1 NA CASSPGDSVSNEKLFF TGTGCCAGCAGCCCAGGGGACAGCGTTTCTAATGAAAAACTGTTTTTT
TRBJ2-7 TRBV2 12 TRBD1 NA CASGKGGDEQYF TGTGCCAGCGGTAAAGGGGGCGACGAGCAGTACTTC
TRBJ2-5 TRBV7-8 15 TRBD1 NA CASSPLPPDRVTQYF TGTGCCAGCAGCCCCCTCCCCCCGGACAGGGTGACCCAGTACTTC
TRBJ1-3 TRBV4-1 15 TRBD1 NA CASSQQGGTGNTIYF TGCGCCAGCAGCCAACAGGGGGGAACTGGAAACACCATATATTTT
TRBJ1-5 TRBV19 15 TRBD1 NA CASSITTGGRQPQHF TGTGCCAGTAGTATTACGACAGGGGGCAGGCAGCCCCAGCATTTT
TRBJ1-3 TRBV9 15 NA few CASSARQVSGNTIYF TGTGCCAGCAGCGCCAGGCAGGTCTCTGGAAACACCATATATTTT
TRBJ2-1 TRBV6-5 15 NA few CASSRRDLGPTEQFF TGTGCCAGCAGTCGCCGGGACTTAGGCCCAACTGAGCAGTTCTTC
TRBJ2-6 TRBV14 15 NA NA CASSQGSAGANVLTF TGTGCCAGCAGCCAAGGTTCTGCTGGGGCCAACGTCCTGACTTTC
TRBJ2-7 TRBV5-4 14 TRBD1 NA CASSYGQGLYEQYF TGTGCCAGCAGCTACGGACAGGGCCTATACGAGCAGTACTTC
TRBJ2-2 TRBV5-1 16 NA NA CASSLLRSGDTGELFF TGCGCCAGCAGCTTGCTACGCTCAGGGGACACCGGGGAGCTGTTTTTT
TRBJ1-2 TRBV28 13 NA NA CASSASWGDGYTF TGTGCCAGCAGTGCCTCCTGGGGGGATGGCTACACCTTC
TRBJ2-3 TRBV30 16 TRBD2 NA CAWSLGTSDSTDTQYF TGTGCCTGGAGTCTCGGGACTAGCGATAGCACAGATACGCAGTATTTT
TRBJ2-1 TRBV27 15 TRBD2 few CASSLWTSGKNEQFF TGTGCCAGCAGTTTATGGACTAGCGGGAAGAATGAGCAGTTCTTC
TRBJ2-7 TRBV28 13 NA NA CASRSGTLYEQYF TGTGCCAGCAGGTCCGGGACACTGTACGAGCAGTACTTC
TRBJ2-3 TRBV28 14 TRBD2 NA CASGSSGTTDTQYF TGTGCCTCAGGGTCTAGCGGGACCACAGATACGCAGTATTTT
TRBJ2-1 TRBV27 15 NA NA CASRPQPSLYNEQFF TGTGCCAGCAGGCCTCAGCCTAGTCTGTACAATGAGCAGTTCTTC
TRBJ1-2 TRBV7-2 15 TRBD1 NA CASSLATGSMDGYTF TGTGCCAGCAGCTTAGCGACAGGGTCAATGGATGGCTACACCTTC
TRBJ2-1 TRBV7-9 14 NA once CASSFAGYYNEQFF TGTGCCAGCAGCTTTGCAGGGTACTACAATGAGCAGTTCTTC
TRBJ1-1 TRBV18 14 TRBD1 NA CASSPKQGAAEAFF TGTGCCAGCTCACCAAAACAGGGGGCGGCGGAAGCTTTCTTT
TRBJ2-3 TRBV28 15 TRBD1 NA CASSLFAQGLDTQYF TGTGCCAGCAGTTTATTCGCACAGGGGCTGGATACGCAGTATTTT
TRBJ2-3 TRBV5-1 12 NA NA CASSPPGDTQYF TGCGCCAGCAGCCCCCCGGGGGATACGCAGTATTTT
TRBJ1-1 TRBV12-3/TRBV12-4 11 NA NA CASSSGLQAFF TGTGCCAGCAGTTCAGGGTTGCAAGCTTTCTTT
TRBJ1-2 TRBV2 14 NA NA CASSLRQGRDGYTF TGTGCCAGCAGCCTAAGGCAGGGGAGGGATGGCTACACCTTC
TRBJ2-5 TRBV29-1 15 NA NA CSVVRDPNSGETQYF TGCAGCGTTGTCCGCGACCCCAACTCCGGGGAGACCCAGTACTTC
TRBJ1-5 TRBV6-1 18 NA NA CASSEALRGAWGNQPQHF TGTGCCAGCAGTGAAGCGCTTCGGGGGGCCTGGGGCAATCAGCCCCAGCATTTT
TRBJ1-1 TRBV11-2 15 NA NA CASSSRGARGTEAFF TGTGCCAGCAGTTCTCGGGGGGCTCGAGGCACTGAAGCTTTCTTT
TRBJ1-1 TRBV6-1 17 TRBD1 NA CASSDALWGQGKTEAFF TGTGCCAGCAGTGATGCCCTATGGGGACAGGGGAAAACTGAAGCTTTCTTT
TRBJ1-5 TRBV6-2/TRBV6-3 17 NA few CASSPGWGHRSNQPQHF TGTGCCAGCAGTCCAGGTTGGGGGCACAGGAGCAATCAGCCCCAGCATTTT
TRBJ2-7 TRBV28 16 TRBD1 once CASSLATGGIYNEQYF TGTGCCAGCAGTTTAGCTACAGGGGGTATTTACAACGAGCAGTACTTC
TRBJ1-1 TRBV6-5 14 TRBD1 once CASSYGTGVTEAFF TGTGCCAGCAGTTACGGGACAGGGGTAACTGAAGCTTTCTTT
TRBJ1-5 TRBV6-2/TRBV6-3 16 TRBD1 NA CASSPGPGQGNQPQHF TGTGCCAGCAGTCCCGGACCGGGACAGGGCAATCAGCCCCAGCATTTT
TRBJ1-6 TRBV5-1 17 TRBD1 NA CASREAGGPSYNSPLHF TGCGCCAGCAGGGAAGCAGGGGGCCCATCCTATAATTCACCCCTCCACTTT
TRBJ1-6 TRBV28 13 TRBD1 NA CASGTAISSPLHF TGTGCCAGCGGGACAGCTATAAGTTCACCCCTCCACTTT
TRBJ2-3 TRBV7-9 16 TRBD1 NA CASSLSRGQGADTQYF TGTGCCAGCAGCTTAAGCCGGGGACAGGGTGCTGATACGCAGTATTTT
TRBJ1-4 TRBV4-1 15 NA few CASSQDYQSGVQLFF TGCGCCAGCAGCCAAGATTACCAAAGTGGAGTTCAACTGTTTTTT
TRBJ1-2 TRBV27 14 NA NA CASSFAGGNYGYTF TGTGCCAGCAGTTTTGCGGGTGGTAACTATGGCTACACCTTC
TRBJ1-1 TRBV5-1 12 TRBD1 few CASSTGVTEAFF TGCGCCAGCAGCACAGGGGTAACTGAAGCTTTCTTT
TRBJ2-7 TRBV3-1/TRBV3-2 16 NA NA CASSQAPSPKAYEQYF TGTGCCAGCAGCCAAGCCCCTAGCCCCAAAGCCTACGAGCAGTACTTC
TRBJ2-7 TRBV28 14 TRBD2 NA CASREVAGTYEQYF TGTGCCAGCAGGGAAGTAGCGGGGACCTACGAGCAGTACTTC
TRBJ2-3 TRBV7-2 17 NA NA CASSLEWASSVRDTQYF TGTGCCAGCAGCTTAGAGTGGGCTAGCTCGGTCCGAGATACGCAGTATTTT
TRBJ1-6 TRBV3-1/TRBV3-2 17 NA NA CASSQSLAGDLYSPLHF TGTGCCAGCAGCCAATCATTGGCAGGGGATTTATATTCACCCCTCCACTTT
TRBJ1-2 TRBV24-1 14 TRBD1 once CATSDGDSLYGYTF TGTGCCACCAGTGATGGGGACAGTCTCTATGGCTACACCTTC
TRBJ2-2 TRBV28 15 NA NA CASSLIGLNTGELFF TGTGCCAGCAGTTTAATCGGACTTAACACCGGGGAGCTGTTTTTT
TRBJ2-2 TRBV5-4 15 TRBD2 many CASSFATSGVGELFF TGTGCCAGCAGCTTCGCGACTAGCGGCGTCGGGGAGCTGTTTTTT
TRBJ2-1 TRBV5-4 15 TRBD2 NA CASSGRTSRYNEQFF TGTGCCAGCAGCGGAAGGACTAGCCGTTACAATGAGCAGTTCTTC
TRBJ2-3 TRBV12-3/TRBV12-4 12 NA NA CASRVQGGTQYF TGTGCCAGCAGAGTACAGGGTGGTACGCAGTATTTT
TRBJ1-2 TRBV9 18 TRBD1 NA CASSAPGTGEKLNYGYTF TGTGCCAGCAGCGCCCCGGGGACAGGAGAGAAATTAAACTATGGCTACACCTTC
TRBJ2-1 TRBV2 15 NA NA CAGLGQAGGYNEQFF TGTGCCGGCCTCGGGCAGGCGGGCGGGTACAATGAGCAGTTCTTC
TRBJ2-2 TRBV6-2/TRBV6-3 16 TRBD2 NA CASSLRGLAASGELFF TGTGCCAGCAGTTTAAGGGGACTAGCGGCGTCAGGGGAGCTGTTTTTT
TRBJ1-2 TRBV28 13 TRBD1 few CASSSGQGGGYTF TGTGCCAGCAGTTCGGGACAGGGGGGAGGCTACACCTTC
TRBJ2-5 TRBV7-2 17 TRBD2 NA CASSLDRLAGGQETQYF TGTGCCAGCAGCTTAGATCGTCTAGCGGGAGGACAAGAGACCCAGTACTTC
TRBJ2-3 TRBV7-2 17 NA once CASSARWAVQGTDTQYF TGTGCCAGCAGCGCACGTTGGGCGGTACAGGGCACAGATACGCAGTATTTT
TRBJ2-7 TRBV5-1 14 TRBD1 few CASSLLQGRDEQYF TGCGCCAGCAGCTTGCTACAGGGGCGGGACGAGCAGTACTTC
TRBJ1-4 TRBV6-5 11 NA NA CASTNNEKLFF TGTGCCAGCACCAATAATGAAAAACTGTTTTTT
TRBJ1-3 TRBV6-5 14 TRBD1 NA CASRTTGSGNTIYF TGTGCCAGCAGAACGACAGGGTCTGGAAACACCATATATTTT
TRBJ2-2 TRBV7-8 15 NA NA CASSLVTGSTGELFF TGTGCCAGCAGCTTAGTTACAGGGAGCACCGGGGAGCTGTTTTTT